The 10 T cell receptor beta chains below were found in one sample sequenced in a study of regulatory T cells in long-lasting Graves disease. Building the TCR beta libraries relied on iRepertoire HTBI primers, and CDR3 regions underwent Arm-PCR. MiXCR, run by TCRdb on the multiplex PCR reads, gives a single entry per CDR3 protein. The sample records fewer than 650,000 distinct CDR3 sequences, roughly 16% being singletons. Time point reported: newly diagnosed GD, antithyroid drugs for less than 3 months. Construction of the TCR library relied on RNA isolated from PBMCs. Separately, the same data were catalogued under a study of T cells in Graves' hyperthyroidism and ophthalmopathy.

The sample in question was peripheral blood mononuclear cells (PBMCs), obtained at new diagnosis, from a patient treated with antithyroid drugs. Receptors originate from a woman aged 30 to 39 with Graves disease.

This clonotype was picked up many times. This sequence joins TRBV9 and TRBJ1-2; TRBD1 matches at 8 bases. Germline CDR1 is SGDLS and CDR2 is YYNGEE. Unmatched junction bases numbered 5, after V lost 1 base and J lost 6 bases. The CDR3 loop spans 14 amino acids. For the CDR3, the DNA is TGTGCCAGCAGCGTACCTGGACAGGGTGATGGCTACACCTTC. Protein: CASSVPGQGDGYTF.

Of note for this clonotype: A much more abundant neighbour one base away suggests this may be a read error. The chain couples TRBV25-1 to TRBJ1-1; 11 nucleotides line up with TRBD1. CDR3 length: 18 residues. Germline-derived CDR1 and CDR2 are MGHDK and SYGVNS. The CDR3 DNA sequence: TGTGCCGGCAGTGGTCTCCGGTCCCGGGACAGGGGGTACGCTGAAGCTTTCTTT. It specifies CAGSGLRSRDRGYAEAFF. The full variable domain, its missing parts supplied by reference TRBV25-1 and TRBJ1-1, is EADIYQTPRYLVIGTGKKITLECSQTMGHDKMYWYQQDPGMELHLIHYSYGVNSTEKGDLSSESTVSRIRTEHFPLTLESARPSHTSQYLCAGSGLRSRDRGYAEAFFGQGTRLTVV.

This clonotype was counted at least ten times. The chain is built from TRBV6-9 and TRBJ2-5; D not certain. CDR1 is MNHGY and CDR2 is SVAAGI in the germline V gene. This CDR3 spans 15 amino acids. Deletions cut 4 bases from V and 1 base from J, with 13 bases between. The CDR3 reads CASSLKGPIQETQYF. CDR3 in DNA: TGTGCCAGCAGTTTAAAGGGCCCCATCCAAGAGACCCAGTACTTC.

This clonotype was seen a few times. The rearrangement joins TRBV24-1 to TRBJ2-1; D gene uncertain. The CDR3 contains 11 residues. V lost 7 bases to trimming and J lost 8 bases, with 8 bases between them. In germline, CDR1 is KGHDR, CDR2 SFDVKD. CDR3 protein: CATSPRDEQFF. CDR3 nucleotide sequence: TGTGCCACCAGCCCAAGGGATGAGCAGTTCTTC.

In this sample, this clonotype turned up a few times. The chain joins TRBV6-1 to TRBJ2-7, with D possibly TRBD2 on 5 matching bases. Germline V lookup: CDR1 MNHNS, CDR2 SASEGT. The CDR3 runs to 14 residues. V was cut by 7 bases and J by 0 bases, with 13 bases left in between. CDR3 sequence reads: CASTIKRDSYEQYF. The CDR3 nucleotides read TGTGCCAGCACGATAAAACGGGACTCCTACGAGCAGTACTTC.

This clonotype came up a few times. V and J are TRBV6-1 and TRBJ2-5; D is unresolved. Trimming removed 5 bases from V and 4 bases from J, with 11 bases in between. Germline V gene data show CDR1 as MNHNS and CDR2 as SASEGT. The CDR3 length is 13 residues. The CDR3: CASSLQTRETQYF. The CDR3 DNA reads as TGTGCCAGCAGTCTACAGACTCGAGAGACCCAGTACTTC.

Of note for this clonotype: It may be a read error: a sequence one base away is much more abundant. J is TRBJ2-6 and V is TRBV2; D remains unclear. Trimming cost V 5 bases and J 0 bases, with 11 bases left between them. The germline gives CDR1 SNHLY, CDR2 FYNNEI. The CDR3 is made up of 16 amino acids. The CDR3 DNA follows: TGTGCCAGCAGTCAGGCCCAGACCTCTGGGGCCAACGTCCTGACTTTC. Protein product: CASSQAQTSGANVLTF.

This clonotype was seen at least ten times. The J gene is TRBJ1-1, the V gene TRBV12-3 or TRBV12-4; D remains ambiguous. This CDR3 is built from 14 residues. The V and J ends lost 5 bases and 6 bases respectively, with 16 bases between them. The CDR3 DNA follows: TGTGCCAGCAGTCCACTCGACACTAGGTCTGAAGCTTTCTTT. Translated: CASSPLDTRSEAFF.

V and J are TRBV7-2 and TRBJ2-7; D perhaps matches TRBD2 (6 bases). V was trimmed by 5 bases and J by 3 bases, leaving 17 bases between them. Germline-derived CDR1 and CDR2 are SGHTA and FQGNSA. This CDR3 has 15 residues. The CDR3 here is CASSQGGPGSYEQYF. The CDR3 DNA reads TGTGCCAGCAGCCAGGGCGGCCCCGGGAGCTACGAGCAGTACTTC. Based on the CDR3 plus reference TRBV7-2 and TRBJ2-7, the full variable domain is GAGVSQSPSNKVTEKGKDVELRCDPISGHTALYWYRQSLGQGLEFLIYFQGNSAPDKSGLPSDRFSAERTGGSVSTLTIQRTQQEDSAVYLCASSQGGPGSYEQYFGPGTRLTVT.

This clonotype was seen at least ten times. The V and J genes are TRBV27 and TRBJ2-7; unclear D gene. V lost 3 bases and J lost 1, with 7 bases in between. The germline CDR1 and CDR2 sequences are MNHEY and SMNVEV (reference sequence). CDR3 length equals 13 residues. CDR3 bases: TGTGCCAGCAGTTTTTCCCCATCCTACGAGCAGTACTTC. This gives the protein CASSFSPSYEQYF.